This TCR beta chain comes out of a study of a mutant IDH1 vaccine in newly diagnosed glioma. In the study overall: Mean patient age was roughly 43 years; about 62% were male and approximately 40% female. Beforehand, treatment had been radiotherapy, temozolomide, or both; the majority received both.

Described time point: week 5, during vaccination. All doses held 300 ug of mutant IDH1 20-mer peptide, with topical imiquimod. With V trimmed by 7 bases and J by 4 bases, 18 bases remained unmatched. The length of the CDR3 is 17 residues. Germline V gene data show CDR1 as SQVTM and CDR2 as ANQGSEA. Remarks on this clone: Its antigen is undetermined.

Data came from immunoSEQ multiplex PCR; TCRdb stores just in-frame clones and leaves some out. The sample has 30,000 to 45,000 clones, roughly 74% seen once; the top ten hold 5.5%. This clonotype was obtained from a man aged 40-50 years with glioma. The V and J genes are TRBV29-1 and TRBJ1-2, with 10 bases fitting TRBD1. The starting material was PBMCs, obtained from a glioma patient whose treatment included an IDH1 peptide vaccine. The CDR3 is CSAGVPTTGGAGYGYTF. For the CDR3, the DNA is TGCAGCGCTGGGGTTCCCACGACAGGGGGCGCTGGCTATGGCTACACCTTC.